The text below deals with one T cell receptor beta chain. The antigen is not known. The junction and the germline gene differ at one end; a read error may be behind it. Making TCR beta cDNA involved roughly 0.55 ug total RNA and a constant-region primer. Library construction for TCR beta comprised three nested multiplex PCR rounds performed with slightly modified ARM-PCR. Primers for the first two PCR rounds were TRBV1-TRBV30 forward primers and a C-beta reverse primer (around 11 cycles per round). TCRdb used MiXCR to reprocess the multiplex PCR reads, holding one entry per CDR3 protein. This sample carries fewer than 250,000 distinct CDR3 sequences, about 82% of them seen once, and the ten largest clones take 15% to 20%. The germline gives CDR1 SGHAT, CDR2 FQNNGV. The CDR3 spans 17 residues. Taking roughly 18-32 mg of unsorted bulk tissue, the authors co-extracted RNA and DNA. The data originate from a study of tumor-infiltrating lymphocytes in primary liver carcinoma. Regarding the study as a whole: Researchers found tumor-adjacent and tumor-blood pairs overlapped less than tumor region pairs. All five tumor regions shared only about 8-25% of top clones. Tumors reached a significantly greater top-250-clone fraction than blood did (p = 0.039).

The chain employs TRBV11-2 and TRBJ2-1; no definite D call. Source material: tumor tissue from primary liver carcinoma. The TCR was taken from a man aged 40-50 years with primary liver carcinoma and hepatitis B virus infection. DNA for the CDR3: TGTGCCAGCAGCTTAGTCGGTCTCGCGTGCTCGTACAAAGAGCAGTTCTTC. As protein: CASSLVGLACSYKEQFF.